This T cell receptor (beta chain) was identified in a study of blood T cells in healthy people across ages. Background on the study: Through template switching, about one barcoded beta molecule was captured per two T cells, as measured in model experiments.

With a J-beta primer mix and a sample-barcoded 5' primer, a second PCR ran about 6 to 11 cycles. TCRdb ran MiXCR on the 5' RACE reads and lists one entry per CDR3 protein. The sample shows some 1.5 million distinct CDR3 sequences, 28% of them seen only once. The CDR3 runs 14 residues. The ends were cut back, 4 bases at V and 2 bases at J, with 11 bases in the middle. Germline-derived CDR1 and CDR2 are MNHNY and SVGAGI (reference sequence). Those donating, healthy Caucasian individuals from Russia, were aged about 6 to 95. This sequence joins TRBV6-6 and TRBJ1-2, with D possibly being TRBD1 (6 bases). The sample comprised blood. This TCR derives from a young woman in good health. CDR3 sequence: CASSSNRENYGYTF. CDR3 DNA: TGTGCCAGCAGTTCCAACAGGGAGAACTATGGCTACACCTTC.